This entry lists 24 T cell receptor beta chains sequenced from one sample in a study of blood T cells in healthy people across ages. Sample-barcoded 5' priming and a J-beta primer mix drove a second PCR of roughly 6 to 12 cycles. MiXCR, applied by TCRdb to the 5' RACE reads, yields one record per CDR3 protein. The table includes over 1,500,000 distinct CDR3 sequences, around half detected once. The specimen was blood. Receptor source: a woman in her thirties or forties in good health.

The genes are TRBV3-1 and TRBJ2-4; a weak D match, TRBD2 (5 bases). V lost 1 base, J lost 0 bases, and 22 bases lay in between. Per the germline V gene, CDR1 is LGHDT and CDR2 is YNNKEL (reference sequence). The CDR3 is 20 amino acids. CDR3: CASSQAGPSRRSLAKNIQYF. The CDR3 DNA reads TGTGCCAGCAGCCAAGCGGGCCCGTCGAGGAGGTCCTTAGCCAAAAACATTCAGTACTTC.

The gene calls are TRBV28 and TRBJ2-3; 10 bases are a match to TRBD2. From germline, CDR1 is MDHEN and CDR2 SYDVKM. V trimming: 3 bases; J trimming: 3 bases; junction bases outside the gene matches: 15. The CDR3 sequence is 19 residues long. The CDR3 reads CASSFGSVAGGGSTDTQYF. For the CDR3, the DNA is TGTGCCAGCAGTTTTGGGTCAGTAGCGGGGGGAGGATCGACAGATACGCAGTATTTT.

The CDR3 region is CASSPERQETQYF. For the CDR3, the DNA is TGTGCCAGCTCCCCGGAGCGGCAAGAGACCCAGTACTTC. J is TRBJ2-5 and V is TRBV12-3 or TRBV12-4; D may be TRBD2 (5 bases). Trimming cost V 8 bases and J 2 bases, with 12 bases left between them. This CDR3 contains 13 residues.

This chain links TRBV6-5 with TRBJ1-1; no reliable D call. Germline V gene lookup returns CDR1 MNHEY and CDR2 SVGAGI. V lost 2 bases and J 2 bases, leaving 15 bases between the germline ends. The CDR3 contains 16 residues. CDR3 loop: CASSYPGRIGNTEAFF. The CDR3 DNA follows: TGTGCCAGCAGTTACCCCGGCAGAATAGGAAACACTGAAGCTTTCTTT.

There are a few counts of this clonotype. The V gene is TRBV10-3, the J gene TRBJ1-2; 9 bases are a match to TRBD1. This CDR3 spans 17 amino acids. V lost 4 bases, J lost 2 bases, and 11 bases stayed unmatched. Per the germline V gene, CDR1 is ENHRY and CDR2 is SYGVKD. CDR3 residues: CAISGPQLGQGNYGYTF. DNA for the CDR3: TGTGCCATCAGTGGACCACAATTAGGACAGGGGAACTATGGCTACACCTTC.

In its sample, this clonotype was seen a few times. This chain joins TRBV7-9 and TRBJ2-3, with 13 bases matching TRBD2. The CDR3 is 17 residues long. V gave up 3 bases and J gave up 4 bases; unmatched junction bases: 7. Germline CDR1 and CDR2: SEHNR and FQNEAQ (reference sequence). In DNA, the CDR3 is TGTGCCAGCAGCTTCCAACTAGCGGGGGGGCGAGCAGATACGCAGTATTTT. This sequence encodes CASSFQLAGGRADTQYF.

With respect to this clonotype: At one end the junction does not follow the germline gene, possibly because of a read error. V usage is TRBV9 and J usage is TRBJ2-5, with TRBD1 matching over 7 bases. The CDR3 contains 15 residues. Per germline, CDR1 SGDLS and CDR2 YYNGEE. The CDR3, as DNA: TGTCCCAGCAGCCCCCAGGACAGGCGGCAAGAGACCCAGTACTTC. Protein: CPSSPQDRRQETQYF.

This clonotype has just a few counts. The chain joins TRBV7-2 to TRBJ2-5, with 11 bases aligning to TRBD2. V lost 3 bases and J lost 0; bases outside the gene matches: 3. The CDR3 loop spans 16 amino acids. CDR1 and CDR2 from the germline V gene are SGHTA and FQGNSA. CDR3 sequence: CASSFSTSGNQETQYF. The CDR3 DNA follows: TGTGCCAGCAGCTTCTCGACTAGCGGGAACCAAGAGACCCAGTACTTC.

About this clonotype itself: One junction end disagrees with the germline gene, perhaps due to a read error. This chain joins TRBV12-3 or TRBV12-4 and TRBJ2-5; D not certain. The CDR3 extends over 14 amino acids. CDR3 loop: CAGSLGIGDETQYF. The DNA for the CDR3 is TGTGCCGGCAGTTTAGGCATTGGTGATGAGACCCAGTACTTC.

The CDR3 bases are TGTGCCAGCAGCTTATTCTGGGGTACGGTAGATACGCAGTATTTT. Its protein product is CASSLFWGTVDTQYF. The chain links TRBV7-2 to TRBJ2-3; D call uncertain. Germline CDR1 and CDR2: SGHTA and FQGNSA. This CDR3 has 15 residues. V dropped 2 bases and J dropped 5 bases, with 14 bases sitting between them.

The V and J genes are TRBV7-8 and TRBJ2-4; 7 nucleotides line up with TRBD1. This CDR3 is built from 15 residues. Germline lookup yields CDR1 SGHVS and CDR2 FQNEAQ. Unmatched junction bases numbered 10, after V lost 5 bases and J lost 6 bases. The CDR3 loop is CASSETRTGINIQYF. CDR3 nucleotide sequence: TGTGCCAGCAGCGAAACCAGGACAGGCATAAACATTCAGTACTTC.

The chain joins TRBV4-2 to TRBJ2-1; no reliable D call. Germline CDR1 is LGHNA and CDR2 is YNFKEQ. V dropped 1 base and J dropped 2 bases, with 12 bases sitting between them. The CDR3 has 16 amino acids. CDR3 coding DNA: TGTGCCAGCAGCCAAGTCCCGGGTAACACCTACAATGAGCAGTTCTTC. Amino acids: CASSQVPGNTYNEQFF.

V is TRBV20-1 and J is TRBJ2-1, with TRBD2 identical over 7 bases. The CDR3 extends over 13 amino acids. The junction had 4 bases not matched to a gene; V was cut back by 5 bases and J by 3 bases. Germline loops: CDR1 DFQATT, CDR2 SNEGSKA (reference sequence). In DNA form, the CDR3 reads TGCAGTGCTCAGGGACTACTCTACAATGAGCAGTTCTTC. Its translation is CSAQGLLYNEQFF.

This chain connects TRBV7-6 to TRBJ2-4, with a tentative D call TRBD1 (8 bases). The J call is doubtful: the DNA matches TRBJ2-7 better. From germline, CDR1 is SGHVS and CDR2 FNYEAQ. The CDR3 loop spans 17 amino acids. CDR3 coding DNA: TGTGCCAGCAGCCCCCGGGGGGCAGGGGGCGACACCTACGAGCAGTACTTC. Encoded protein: CASSPRGAGGDTYEQYF.

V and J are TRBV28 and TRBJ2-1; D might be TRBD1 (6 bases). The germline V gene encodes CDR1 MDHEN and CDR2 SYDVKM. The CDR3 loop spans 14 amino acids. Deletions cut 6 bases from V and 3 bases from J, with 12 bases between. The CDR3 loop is CASRPGDGYNEQFF. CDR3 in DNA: TGTGCCAGCAGACCAGGGGACGGCTACAATGAGCAGTTCTTC.

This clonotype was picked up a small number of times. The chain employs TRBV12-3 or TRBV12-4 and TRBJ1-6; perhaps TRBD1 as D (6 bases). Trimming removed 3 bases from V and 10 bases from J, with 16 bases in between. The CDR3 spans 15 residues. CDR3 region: CASSFATPGDSPLHF. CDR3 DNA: TGTGCCAGCAGTTTTGCGACTCCAGGGGACTCACCCCTCCACTTT.

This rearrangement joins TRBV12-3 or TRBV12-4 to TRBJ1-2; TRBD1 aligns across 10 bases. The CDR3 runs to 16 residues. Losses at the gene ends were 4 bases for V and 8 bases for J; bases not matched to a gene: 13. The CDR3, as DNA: TGTGCCAGCAGTTCCCCATATGGGGACAGGGGTACCGGCTACACCTTC. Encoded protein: CASSSPYGDRGTGYTF.

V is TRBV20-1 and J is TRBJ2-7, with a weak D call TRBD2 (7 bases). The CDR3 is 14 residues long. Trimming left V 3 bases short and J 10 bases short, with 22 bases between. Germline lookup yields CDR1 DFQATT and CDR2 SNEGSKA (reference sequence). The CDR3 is CSASSEGRRGAQYF. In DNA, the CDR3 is TGCAGTGCTAGTTCCGAGGGGCGCCGGGGGGCCCAGTACTTC.

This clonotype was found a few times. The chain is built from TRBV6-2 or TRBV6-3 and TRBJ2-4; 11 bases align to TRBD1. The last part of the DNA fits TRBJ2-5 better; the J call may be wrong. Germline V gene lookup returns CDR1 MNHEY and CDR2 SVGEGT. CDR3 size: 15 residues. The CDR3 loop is CASQPRTGGLETQYF. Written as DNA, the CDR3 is TGTGCCAGCCAACCCCGGACAGGGGGCCTAGAGACCCAGTACTTC.

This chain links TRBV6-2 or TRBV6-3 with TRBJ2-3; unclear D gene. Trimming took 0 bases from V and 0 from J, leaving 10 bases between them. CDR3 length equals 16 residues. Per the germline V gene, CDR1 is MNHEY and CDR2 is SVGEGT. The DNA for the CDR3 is TGTGCCAGCAGTTACTCTCATATGAAAAGCACAGATACGCAGTATTTT. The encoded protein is CASSYSHMKSTDTQYF.

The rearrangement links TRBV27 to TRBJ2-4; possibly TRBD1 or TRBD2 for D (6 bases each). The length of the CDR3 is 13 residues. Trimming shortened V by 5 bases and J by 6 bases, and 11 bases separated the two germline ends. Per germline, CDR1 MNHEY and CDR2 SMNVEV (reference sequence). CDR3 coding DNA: TGTGCCAGCAGTGTAACGGGGGCAAACATTCAGTACTTC. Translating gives CASSVTGANIQYF.

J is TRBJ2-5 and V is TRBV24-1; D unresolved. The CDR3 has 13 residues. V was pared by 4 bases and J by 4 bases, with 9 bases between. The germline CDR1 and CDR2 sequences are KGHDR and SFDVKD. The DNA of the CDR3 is TGTGCCACCAGTGACCCGCTAATAGAGACCCAGTACTTC. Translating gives CATSDPLIETQYF.

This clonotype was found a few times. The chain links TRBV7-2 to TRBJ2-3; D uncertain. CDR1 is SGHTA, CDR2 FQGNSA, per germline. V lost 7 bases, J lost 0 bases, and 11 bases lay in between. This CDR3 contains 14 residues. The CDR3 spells CASTLQTSTDTQYF. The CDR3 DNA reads TGTGCCAGCACCCTACAGACTAGCACAGATACGCAGTATTTT.

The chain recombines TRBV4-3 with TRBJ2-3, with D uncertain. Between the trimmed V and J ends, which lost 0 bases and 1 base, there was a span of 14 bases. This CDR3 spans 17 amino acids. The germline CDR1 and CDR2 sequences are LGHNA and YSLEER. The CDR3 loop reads CASSQDQEGFGTDTQYF. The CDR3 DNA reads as TGCGCCAGCAGCCAAGATCAGGAAGGGTTCGGCACAGATACGCAGTATTTT.